The source of this TCR beta chain is a study of blood T cell repertoires in COVID-19. Across the whole study: Samples of COVID-19 (acute and convalescent) were obtained from the United States, Italy and Spain.

Enrolled through a virtual design, the participants were between roughly 18 and 100 years of age and came from some 26 US areas. Cohorts were determined from participant-reported clinical history. CDR1 is GTSNPN, CDR2 SVGIG, per germline (reference sequence). V gave up 1 base and J gave up 7 bases; unmatched junction bases: 11. This CDR3 spans 16 amino acids. Per the original data handling: Estimation of nucleated cell counts was performed using reference gene primer amplification. Clones were sequenced by immunoSEQ multiplex PCR, and TCRdb holds only the in-frame ones, with some missing. That table supplies the V and J calls and clone size; D and trimming were determined from the DNA. This table has some 230,000 clones, approximately 83% appearing once.

This sequence joins TRBV30 and TRBJ2-1; 9 nucleotides agree with TRBD2. Sequences were obtained from PBMCs or T cells enriched from blood (not recorded which). This sequence originates from a woman between 35 and 50 years old with acute COVID-19. The CDR3 region is CAWSALASGILNEQFF. CDR3 bases: TGTGCCTGGAGTGCTCTGGCTAGCGGGATATTAAATGAGCAGTTCTTC. The complete variable domain, with remaining parts taken from reference TRBV30 and TRBJ2-1, reads SQTIHQWPATLVQPVGSPLSLECTVEGTSNPNLYWYRQAAGRGLQLLFYSVGIGQISSEVPQNLSASRPQDRQFILSSKKLLLSDSGFYLCAWSALASGILNEQFFGPGTRLTVL.